This TCR beta chain was obtained from a study of T-cell reconstitution after alpha-beta-depleted transplantation in children. This clonotype has only a few counts. TCRbeta library preparation incorporated unique molecular identifiers. TCRdb recomputed calls from the PCR reads with MiXCR, one row per CDR3 protein. The sample consists of roughly 610,000 distinct CDR3 sequences, roughly a tenth of them appearing once. The CDR3 covers 14 residues. Per germline, CDR1 SEHNR and CDR2 FQNEAQ (reference sequence). The ends were cut back, 3 bases at V and 3 bases at J, with 9 bases in the middle. This chain joins TRBV7-9 and TRBJ2-1, with D possibly matching TRBD2 (6 bases). The sequences come from PBMCs from the stem cell graft donor, collected from the stem cell graft. The TCR originated in a human donor who donated a stem cell graft to a child with acute myeloid leukemia. CDR3 DNA sequence: TGTGCCAGCAGCTTGAATAGCGGCTACAATGAGCAGTTCTTC. This encodes CASSLNSGYNEQFF.